The rows below give T cell receptor beta chains drawn from one sample of a study of OX40 agonist ivuxolimab in advanced cancers. Produced via immunoSEQ multiplex PCR; TCRdb's table is partial and in-frame only. The sample has around 77,000 clones, about 90% seen once. The sequencing here drew on CD4+ or CD8+ T cells sorted from blood, taken in a trial of the OX40 agonist ivuxolimab. The receptor set was obtained from an adult with an advanced solid tumor such as melanoma, head and neck, liver or kidney cancer. Both conserved end residues are part of each CDR3. A D gene is named only where the DNA matches it firmly. Clone size, where shown, is once, few, many, or a class for clones that have expanded.

j_call: TRBJ1-2; v_call: TRBV6-5; d_call: TRBD1; clone_size: .; cdr3_aa: CASRAPGQFYGYTF; cdr3_nt: TGTGCCAGCAGGGCCCCGGGACAGTTCTATGGCTACACCTTC
j_call: TRBJ2-5; v_call: TRBV5-1; d_call: TRBD2; clone_size: .; cdr3_aa: CASSGGLGASQETQYF; cdr3_nt: TGCGCCAGCAGCGGGGGACTAGGGGCGAGCCAAGAGACCCAGTACTTC
j_call: TRBJ1-2; v_call: TRBV2; d_call: .; clone_size: .; cdr3_aa: CAIVTGIDGYTF; cdr3_nt: TGTGCCATCGTAACAGGGATTGATGGCTACACCTTC
j_call: TRBJ2-1; v_call: TRBV30; d_call: TRBD2; clone_size: .; cdr3_aa: CAWRREGGYNEQFF; cdr3_nt: TGTGCCTGGAGGCGGGAGGGGGGGTACAATGAGCAGTTCTTC
j_call: TRBJ2-7; v_call: TRBV21-1; d_call: .; clone_size: .; cdr3_aa: CASSADRADYSYEQYF; cdr3_nt: TGTGCCAGCAGCGCGGACCGAGCGGACTACTCCTACGAGCAGTACTTC
j_call: TRBJ1-2; v_call: TRBV6-1; d_call: TRBD1; clone_size: .; cdr3_aa: CASRKTGGINYGYTF; cdr3_nt: TGTGCCAGCCGAAAGACAGGGGGGATAAACTATGGCTACACCTTC
j_call: TRBJ2-7; v_call: TRBV28; d_call: .; clone_size: .; cdr3_aa: CASSLFRERNAYEQYF; cdr3_nt: TGTGCCAGCAGTTTGTTTCGGGAGCGGAATGCCTACGAGCAGTACTTC
j_call: TRBJ1-3; v_call: TRBV5-4; d_call: .; clone_size: .; cdr3_aa: CASSLGARGVNSGNTIYF; cdr3_nt: TGTGCCAGCAGCTTGGGGGCTAGGGGGGTGAACTCTGGAAACACCATATATTTT
j_call: TRBJ1-4; v_call: TRBV6-5; d_call: .; clone_size: .; cdr3_aa: CATLKLATNEKLFF; cdr3_nt: TGTGCCACCCTCAAACTTGCAACTAATGAAAAACTGTTTTTT
j_call: TRBJ2-4; v_call: TRBV7-2; d_call: .; clone_size: once; cdr3_aa: CASSSSSRNIQYF; cdr3_nt: TGTGCCAGCAGCTCGAGTAGTCGGAACATTCAGTACTTC
j_call: TRBJ2-1; v_call: TRBV5-5; d_call: TRBD2; clone_size: .; cdr3_aa: CASSLEVPGGEQFF; cdr3_nt: TGTGCCAGCAGCTTGGAGGTGCCGGGAGGTGAGCAGTTCTTC
j_call: TRBJ2-3; v_call: TRBV5-1; d_call: TRBD1; clone_size: .; cdr3_aa: CASSLGGQGYLGTDTQYF; cdr3_nt: TGCGCCAGCAGCTTGGGGGGACAGGGTTATTTGGGCACAGATACGCAGTATTTT
j_call: TRBJ1-2; v_call: TRBV6-6; d_call: .; clone_size: once; cdr3_aa: CASSPRGENYGYTF; cdr3_nt: TGTGCCAGCAGTCCGCGAGGAGAGAACTATGGCTACACCTTC
j_call: TRBJ2-2; v_call: TRBV28; d_call: TRBD2; clone_size: .; cdr3_aa: CASSPGVAGNTGELFF; cdr3_nt: TGTGCCAGCAGCCCCGGGGTAGCGGGAAACACCGGGGAGCTGTTTTTT
j_call: TRBJ2-1; v_call: TRBV2; d_call: TRBD1; clone_size: .; cdr3_aa: CASRGDRGSYNEQFF; cdr3_nt: TGTGCCAGCAGAGGAGACAGGGGATCCTACAATGAGCAGTTCTTC
j_call: TRBJ1-6; v_call: TRBV4-1; d_call: .; clone_size: .; cdr3_aa: CASSVRSLDGSPLHF; cdr3_nt: TGCGCCAGCAGCGTACGGAGCTTGGACGGTTCACCCCTCCACTTT
j_call: TRBJ1-1; v_call: TRBV28; d_call: TRBD1; clone_size: .; cdr3_aa: CASSAPGTGATEAFF; cdr3_nt: TGTGCCAGCAGTGCCCCCGGGACAGGGGCCACTGAAGCTTTCTTT
j_call: TRBJ2-7; v_call: TRBV18; d_call: .; clone_size: .; cdr3_aa: CASSPAWDRPYEQYF; cdr3_nt: TGTGCCAGCTCACCAGCTTGGGACCGCCCCTACGAGCAGTACTTC
j_call: TRBJ2-7; v_call: TRBV2; d_call: .; clone_size: .; cdr3_aa: CASSPSQITYEQYF; cdr3_nt: TGTGCCAGCAGCCCAAGTCAGATTACCTACGAGCAGTACTTC
j_call: TRBJ1-1; v_call: TRBV6-1; d_call: .; clone_size: once; cdr3_aa: CASSERTQDTEAFF; cdr3_nt: TGTGCCAGCAGTGAACGGACACAAGACACTGAAGCTTTCTTT
j_call: TRBJ1-3; v_call: TRBV4-2; d_call: .; clone_size: .; cdr3_aa: CASSPPGAPGNTIYF; cdr3_nt: TGTGCCAGCAGCCCCCCCGGGGCCCCTGGAAACACCATATATTTT
j_call: TRBJ1-1; v_call: TRBV5-8; d_call: TRBD1; clone_size: .; cdr3_aa: CASPTGATGKAMNTEAFF; cdr3_nt: TGTGCCAGCCCAACCGGAGCGACAGGGAAGGCGATGAACACTGAAGCTTTCTTT